The 30 T cell receptor beta chains listed next were all sequenced from one sample in a study of spatial heterogeneity in lung cancer. As for time point: sample taken at primary tumor resection. TCRdb re-called the 5' RACE reads through MiXCR, storing one row per CDR3 protein. Of some 2,400 distinct CDR3 sequences in the sample, around 14% are singletons; the top ten hold 22%. This material consisted of normal lung tissue next to the tumor, taken at surgery. Every receptor here comes from a female donor with early-stage non-small cell lung cancer.

The chain joins TRBV5-1 to TRBJ2-7, with D perhaps TRBD2 (6 bases). Trimming pared 5 bases from V and 4 bases from J, leaving 16 bases between. Germline V gives CDR1 SGHRS, CDR2 YFSETQ. The CDR3 runs to 14 residues. CDR3 residues: CASSPTGSTYEQYF. The CDR3 region has the DNA TGCGCCAGCAGTCCAACCGGGAGCACGTACGAGCAGTACTTC.

This clonotype was recorded at least ten times. The chain recombines TRBV20-1 with TRBJ2-2; possible D gene TRBD2, 6 bases. V dropped 5 bases and J dropped 7 bases, with 20 bases sitting between them. This CDR3 has 15 amino acids. Germline V gene sequence: CDR1 DFQATT, CDR2 SNEGSKA (reference sequence). In nucleotides, the CDR3 is TGCAGTGCTTTCCCGGGGGTCCTTATGGGCGGGGAGCTGTTTTTT. Its protein product is CSAFPGVLMGGELFF.

By sample share, this clonotype is medium-sized. V gene TRBV6-2 or TRBV6-3 combines with J gene TRBJ2-5; 14 bases map to TRBD2. Germline V lookup: CDR1 MNHEY, CDR2 SVGEGT. With 0 bases clipped from V and 4 bases from J, the junction kept 7 bases outside the gene matches. The CDR3 extends over 18 amino acids. In nucleotides, the CDR3 is TGTGCCAGCAGTTACTCACCCCGACTAGCGGGGGGGCCAGAGACCCAGTACTTC. This codes for CASSYSPRLAGGPETQYF.

Ten or more counts support this clonotype. The chain recombines TRBV5-1 with TRBJ1-1; 7 bases match TRBD1. The CDR3 is made up of 15 amino acids. Losses at the gene ends were 0 bases for V and 6 bases for J; bases not matched to a gene: 8. Germline CDR1 is SGHRS and CDR2 is YFSETQ. The CDR3 DNA reads as TGCGCCAGCAGCTTGGCGCCAGGGGGATGGCCTGAAGCTTTCTTT. It specifies CASSLAPGGWPEAFF.

The rearrangement joins TRBV28 to TRBJ2-7; 10 bases agree with TRBD1. V lost 5 bases and J lost 4; bases outside the gene matches: 5. The V gene's germline CDR1 is MDHEN and CDR2 SYDVKM. The CDR3 has 14 amino acids. The DNA of the CDR3 is TGTGCCAGCAGTAGGACAGGGGGACTGTACGAGCAGTACTTC. Translated: CASSRTGGLYEQYF.

This clonotype is termed medium-sized (0.01 to 0.1%). The CDR3 is CASSPTSGVMETQYF. The CDR3 DNA follows: TGTGCCAGCAGCCCGACTAGCGGGGTTATGGAGACCCAGTACTTC. The chain joins TRBV7-2 to TRBJ2-5; 11 bases map to TRBD2. CDR1 and CDR2 (germline): SGHTA, FQGNSA. The CDR3 covers 15 residues. V lost 5 bases and J lost 5; bases outside the gene matches: 7.

This clonotype is medium-sized. This chain joins TRBV6-6 and TRBJ1-5; 9 positions match TRBD1. Trimming at V came to 6 bases and at J to 5 bases, leaving 8 bases not matched to a gene. CDR1 and CDR2 from the germline V gene are MNHNY and SVGAGI (reference sequence). The CDR3 consists of 15 residues. CDR3 in DNA: TGTGCCAGCAGATGGACAGGGGATTTCGATCAGCCCCAGCATTTT. Translating it yields CASRWTGDFDQPQHF.

This clonotype is termed medium-sized. The chain links TRBV12-3 or TRBV12-4 to TRBJ2-6; 8 bases match TRBD1. J lost 1 base, V lost 3 bases, and 5 bases had no gene match. This CDR3 is built from 17 residues. CDR3 region: CASSFTGGRSGANVLTF. The CDR3 nucleotides are TGTGCCAGCAGTTTCACAGGGGGGAGGTCTGGGGCCAACGTCCTGACTTTC.

By share of the sample, this clonotype is large. The rearrangement uses TRBV7-8 and TRBJ2-7, with D unclear. This CDR3 region has 14 residues. CDR1 is SGHVS, CDR2 FQNEAQ, per germline. The V end was cut by 5 bases, the J end by 5 bases, with 16 bases between. The CDR3 sequence is CASSPTSRVDEQYF. The CDR3 DNA reads as TGTGCCAGCAGCCCCACTTCCCGGGTCGACGAGCAGTACTTC.

This clonotype has more than one count but fewer than ten. V gene TRBV29-1 combines with J gene TRBJ1-1; D might be TRBD1 (6 bases). There are 13 residues in the CDR3. The germline V gene has CDR1 SQVTM and CDR2 ANQGSEA. Trimming took off 4 bases at V and 2 bases at J, with 11 bases between the two ends. In DNA form, the CDR3 reads TGCAGCGTTGCCGGACAGAGAAACACTGAAGCTTTCTTT. This encodes CSVAGQRNTEAFF.

This clonotype is large within its sample. This chain connects TRBV30 to TRBJ1-4; 9 bases line up with TRBD1. With 8 bases clipped from V and 7 bases from J, the junction kept 5 bases outside the gene matches. The CDR3 loop spans 12 amino acids. Germline V gene sequence: CDR1 GTSNPN, CDR2 SVGIG (reference sequence). Here the CDR3 DNA reads TGTGCCGGACAGGGGAGGGGTGAAAAACTGTTTTTT. Its translation is CAGQGRGEKLFF.

The chain links TRBV7-8 to TRBJ2-3; the match to TRBD2 covers 10 bases. The CDR3 has 15 residues. CDR1 and CDR2 (germline): SGHVS, FQNEAQ. V trimming: 4 bases; J trimming: 5 bases; junction bases outside the gene matches: 6. The CDR3 DNA reads as TGTGCCAGCAGCTCCCAGCGGGGGGGAGGAGATACGCAGTATTTT. Its translation: CASSSQRGGGDTQYF.

In this sample, this clonotype is medium-sized (0.01 to 0.1%). The rearrangement joins TRBV6-6 to TRBJ1-5; TRBD1 might be the D (5 bases). Per the germline V gene, CDR1 is MNHNY and CDR2 is SVGAGI (reference sequence). The CDR3 totals 12 residues. V was trimmed by 6 bases and J by 7 bases, leaving 10 bases between them. CDR3 sequence reads: CASSYGGQPQHF. The CDR3 DNA reads TGTGCCAGCAGCTACGGGGGACAGCCCCAGCATTTT.

This clonotype qualifies as medium-sized. This chain links TRBV6-2 or TRBV6-3 with TRBJ2-7; TRBD2 is a possible D gene (6 bases). CDR3 length: 17 amino acids. CDR1 MNHEY and CDR2 SVGEGT come from the germline V gene. Trimming cost V 5 bases and J 0 bases, with 20 bases left between them. CDR3 in amino acids: CASSPYMGGESSYEQYF. The CDR3 coding sequence is TGTGCCAGCAGTCCATATATGGGCGGGGAGAGCTCCTACGAGCAGTACTTC.

This clonotype is labeled large. This chain joins TRBV6-6 and TRBJ2-3; 13 bases align to TRBD2. This CDR3 region has 19 residues. Trimming took 1 base from V and 1 from J; bases not matched to a gene: 8. Germline-derived CDR1 and CDR2 are MNHNY and SVGAGI (reference sequence). The CDR3 DNA reads as TGTGCCAGCAGTTACTTGTTACTAGCGGGGGGGCCAGGCACAGATACGCAGTATTTT. Its protein product is CASSYLLLAGGPGTDTQYF.

This clonotype qualifies as large (0.1 to 1%). V usage is TRBV10-2 and J usage is TRBJ2-7, with no clear D. The V end was cut by 2 bases, the J end by 2 bases, with 7 bases between. CDR1 is WSHSY and CDR2 is SAAADI in the germline V gene. This CDR3 region has 13 residues. This chain's CDR3 is CASSEGSPYEQYF. The CDR3 DNA is TGCGCCAGCAGTGAGGGATCTCCCTACGAGCAGTACTTC.

J is TRBJ2-3 and V is TRBV28, with TRBD2 matching 9 bases. This CDR3 comprises 14 residues. From germline, CDR1 is MDHEN and CDR2 SYDVKM. With V trimmed by 4 bases and J by 1 base, 0 bases remained unmatched. CDR3 protein: CASSWTSGTDTQYF. In nucleotides, the CDR3 is TGTGCCAGCAGTTGGACTAGCGGCACAGATACGCAGTATTTT.

This clonotype has at least ten counts. The J gene is TRBJ1-2, the V gene TRBV7-2, with a weak D call TRBD1 (5 bases). Germline V gene sequence: CDR1 SGHTA, CDR2 FQGNSA. The CDR3 is 13 amino acids. V lost 1 base to trimming and J lost 8 bases, with 11 bases between them. The CDR3 coding sequence is TGTGCCAGCAGCTTAGGGGAGGGGACGGGCTACACCTTC. As protein: CASSLGEGTGYTF.

In its sample, this clonotype ranks as medium-sized (0.01 to 0.1%). V gene TRBV5-1 combines with J gene TRBJ2-1; 9 bases line up with TRBD1. This CDR3 spans 17 amino acids. Trimming cost V 2 bases and J 2 bases; bases outside gene matches: 8. The germline CDR1 and CDR2 sequences are SGHRS and YFSETQ. The CDR3 bases are TGCGCCAGCAGCTTAACCACAGGGGGCGCCCCCTACAATGAGCAGTTCTTC. It yields the protein CASSLTTGGAPYNEQFF.

Ten or more counts support this clonotype. The chain couples TRBV28 to TRBJ2-7; perhaps TRBD1 as D (5 bases). The CDR3 sequence is 13 residues long. Germline values: CDR1 MDHEN, CDR2 SYDVKM. Trimming stripped 2 bases from V and 2 bases from J, with 7 bases between. CDR3 sequence: CASSLRGTYEQYF. The CDR3 bases are TGTGCCAGCAGTTTAAGGGGAACCTACGAGCAGTACTTC. Complete variable domain (other parts from reference TRBV28 and TRBJ2-7): DVKVTQSSRYLVKRTGEKVFLECVQDMDHENMFWYRQDPGLGLRLIYFSYDVKMKEKGDIPEGYSVSREKKERFSLILESASTNQTSMYLCASSLRGTYEQYFGPGTRLTVT.

This clonotype was seen repeatedly, ten times or more. The chain recombines TRBV6-5 with TRBJ2-3; 8 positions match TRBD1. Germline CDR1 MNHEY, CDR2 SVGAGI. This CDR3 contains 15 residues. The trim removed 4 bases at V and 5 bases at J, leaving 8 bases unmatched. The CDR3 loop is CASSFDRGRGDTQYF. The CDR3 DNA reads as TGTGCCAGCAGTTTCGACAGGGGAAGAGGAGATACGCAGTATTTT.

This clonotype is deemed medium-sized. CDR3 nucleotide sequence: TGCAGTGCTAGCAGGACAGGAGGTTCCGCAGATACGCAGTATTTT. Encoded protein: CSASRTGGSADTQYF. The chain uses TRBV20-1 and TRBJ2-3, with 7 bases identical to TRBD1. CDR3 length: 15 amino acids. Germline loops: CDR1 DFQATT, CDR2 SNEGSKA (reference sequence). The junction had 10 bases not matched to a gene; V was cut back by 3 bases and J by 4 bases.

This rearrangement joins TRBV7-2 to TRBJ2-7; 9 positions match TRBD1. The junction had 4 bases not matched to a gene; V was cut back by 5 bases and J by 5 bases. The CDR3 runs 13 residues. The germline V gene encodes CDR1 SGHTA and CDR2 FQGNSA. The chain's CDR3 is CASSHRDRDEQYF. CDR3 nucleotides: TGTGCCAGCAGCCACCGGGACAGGGACGAGCAGTACTTC.

Relative to its sample, this clonotype is medium-sized. The rearrangement joins TRBV11-1 to TRBJ1-3; no definite D call. CDR1 is SGHAT and CDR2 is FQDESV in the germline V gene (reference sequence). The CDR3 is 14 residues long. Trimming cost V 8 bases and J 2 bases, with 13 bases left between them. For the CDR3, the DNA is TGTGCCAGCTCCAGAGGCAAGACTGGAAACACCATATATTTT. Amino acids: CASSRGKTGNTIYF.

The genes are TRBV6-2 or TRBV6-3 and TRBJ2-5; D ambiguous. V was shortened by 2 bases and J by 5 bases, with 9 bases between the two germline ends. The CDR3 length is 13 residues. Germline assignment: CDR1 MNHEY and CDR2 SVGEGT. The CDR3 region has the DNA TGTGCCAGCAGTTACCTCCCGCGGGAGACCCAGTACTTC. Translation: CASSYLPRETQYF.

By frequency in the sample, this clonotype is medium-sized. The chain joins TRBV6-9 to TRBJ2-4, with D possibly TRBD2 on 5 matching bases. The length of the CDR3 is 14 residues. With 2 bases removed from V and 2 bases from J, the gap between germline ends came to 7 bases. Germline V gene data show CDR1 as MNHGY and CDR2 as SVAAGI. CDR3 residues: CASSYLGTKNIQYF. The CDR3, as DNA: TGTGCCAGCAGTTATCTCGGGACCAAAAACATTCAGTACTTC.

By sample fraction, this clonotype is large. The rearrangement joins TRBV4-2 to TRBJ1-4; a possible D gene is TRBD1 (5 bases). Trimming pared 7 bases from V and 8 bases from J, leaving 32 bases between. From germline, CDR1 is LGHNA and CDR2 YNFKEQ. This CDR3 comprises 19 residues. CDR3 in amino acids: CASIDVAYGAFDGGEKLFF. The CDR3 DNA reads TGTGCCAGCATCGACGTCGCGTACGGGGCCTTCGATGGAGGGGAAAAACTGTTTTTT.

This clonotype was observed once. The rearrangement uses TRBV24-1 and TRBJ2-3, with D unclear. The CDR3 consists of 17 residues. With 3 bases removed from V and 0 bases from J, the gap between germline ends came to 15 bases. Germline CDR1 and CDR2: KGHDR and SFDVKD. The CDR3 DNA reads TGTGCCACCAGTGATCCCCCGACGTCACCTAGCACAGATACGCAGTATTTT. Translated, it gives CATSDPPTSPSTDTQYF.

The chain couples TRBV2 to TRBJ1-5, with 10 bases aligning to TRBD1. There are 15 residues in the CDR3. V trimming: 4 bases; J trimming: 5 bases; junction bases outside the gene matches: 5. Germline V gene sequence: CDR1 SNHLY, CDR2 FYNNEI. The CDR3: CASSAGQGNYQPQHF. CDR3 DNA sequence: TGTGCCAGCAGTGCGGGACAGGGGAATTATCAGCCCCAGCATTTT.

V gene TRBV3-1 combines with J gene TRBJ2-7; D remains unclear. The CDR3 length is 13 residues. CDR1 is LGHDT and CDR2 is YNNKEL in the germline V gene (reference sequence). The V end lost 1 base, the J end lost 5 bases, and 9 bases lay between the germline ends. Here the CDR3 reads CASSQGHQDEQYF. The CDR3 DNA is TGTGCCAGCAGCCAAGGTCACCAAGACGAGCAGTACTTC.